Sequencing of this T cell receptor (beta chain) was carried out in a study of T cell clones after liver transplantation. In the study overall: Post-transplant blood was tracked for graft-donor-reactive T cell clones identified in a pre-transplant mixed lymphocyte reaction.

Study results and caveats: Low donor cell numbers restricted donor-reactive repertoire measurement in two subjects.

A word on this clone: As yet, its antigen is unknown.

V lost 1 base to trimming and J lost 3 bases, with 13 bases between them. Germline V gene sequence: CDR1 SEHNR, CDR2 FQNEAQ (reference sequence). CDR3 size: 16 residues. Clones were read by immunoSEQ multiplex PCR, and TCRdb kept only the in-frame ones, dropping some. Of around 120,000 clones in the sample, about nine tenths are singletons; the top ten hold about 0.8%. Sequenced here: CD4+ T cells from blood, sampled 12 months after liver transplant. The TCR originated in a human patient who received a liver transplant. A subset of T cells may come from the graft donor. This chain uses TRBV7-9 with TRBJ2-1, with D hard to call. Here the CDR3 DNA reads TGTGCCAGCAGCTTAGTCCCGGTGAGGAACTACAATGAGCAGTTCTTC. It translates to CASSLVPVRNYNEQFF.